This T cell receptor (beta chain) was recovered during a study of OX40 agonist ivuxolimab in advanced cancers. V was trimmed by 2 bases and J by 0 bases, leaving 12 bases between them. The V gene's germline CDR1 is SGHRS and CDR2 YFSETQ. The CDR3 is 16 residues long. Produced via immunoSEQ multiplex PCR; TCRdb's table is partial and in-frame only. The sample contains fewer than 80,000 clones, roughly nine tenths of which appear only once. General study results and limits: The CD4+ and CD8+ T cells in the blood had expanded clonally by week 6 at 0.1 to 3.0 mg/kg. What antigens the expanded peripheral T cells recognized was never established.

About this clone itself: Antigen specificity is unknown.

The chain links TRBV5-1 to TRBJ1-3; D gene ambiguous. The sequencing here drew on CD4+ or CD8+ T cells sorted from blood, taken in a trial of the OX40 agonist ivuxolimab. This clonotype was sampled from an adult with an advanced solid tumor such as melanoma, head and neck, liver or kidney cancer. The CDR3 reads CASSFDGLNSGNTIYF. The CDR3 coding sequence is TGCGCCAGCAGCTTCGACGGCCTAAACTCTGGAAACACCATATATTTT.